The text below deals with one T cell receptor (beta chain). This sample was taken from a study of T cells of healthy individuals. The CDR3 contains 20 residues. V gave up 2 bases and J gave up 0 bases; unmatched junction bases: 11. Germline-derived CDR1 and CDR2 are SGHTA and FQGNSA. Using its own MiXCR run on the 5' RACE reads, TCRdb lists one record per CDR3 protein. The data show 40,000 to 60,000 distinct CDR3 sequences, around 15% seen once. This TCR was recovered from a human donor in good health. The rearrangement links TRBV7-2 to TRBJ2-6; 9 positions agree with TRBD1. CDR3 bases: TGTGCCAGCAGCTTAAGATCATCCGGACAGGGGACCTCTGGGGCCAACGTCCTGACTTTC. Translated: CASSLRSSGQGTSGANVLTF.